The rows below give T cell receptor beta chains drawn from one sample of a study of OX40 agonist ivuxolimab in advanced cancers. Sequenced by immunoSEQ multiplex PCR; TCRdb stores in-frame clones only, minus some. The sample has around 60,000 clones, more than 80% seen once. The starting material was CD4+ or CD8+ T cells sorted from blood, obtained in a trial of the OX40 agonist ivuxolimab. These receptors came from an adult with an advanced solid tumor such as melanoma, head and neck, liver or kidney cancer. Each CDR3 is given with its conserved first and last residue.

len | j_gene | v_gene | CDR3aa
11 | TRBJ1-2 | TRBV25-1 | CASSASYGYTF
18 | TRBJ2-3 | TRBV19 | CASSLGLAGPGGTDTQYF
17 | TRBJ2-1 | TRBV11-2 | CASSLDLGLAGVGEQFF
19 | TRBJ2-2 | TRBV4-2 | CASSPGLAGGPGLTGELFF
13 | TRBJ1-1 | TRBV7-9 | CASSFDWGTEAFF
14 | TRBJ2-4 | TRBV19 | CASSLPRDKNIQYF
11 | TRBJ2-7 | TRBV20-1 | CSASRSYEQYF
12 | TRBJ2-1 | TRBV11-3 | CASSYRSNEQFF
15 | TRBJ1-3 | TRBV30 | CAWSVTGARGNTIYF
15 | TRBJ2-7 | TRBV13 | CASSPADRVHYEQYF
13 | TRBJ1-1 | TRBV6-4 | CASSVQGNTEAFF
15 | TRBJ2-5 | TRBV11-1 | CASSPGQFGRETQYF
19 | TRBJ2-7 | TRBV7-2 | CASSLESVSWRADSYEQYF
13 | TRBJ2-1 | TRBV6-6 | CASSSISAWEQFF
18 | TRBJ2-1 | TRBV25-1 | CASSDLGSAGSSYNEQFF
13 | TRBJ2-1 | TRBV7-7 | CASSLETGERQFF
12 | TRBJ2-7 | TRBV7-2 | CASSLTGWEQYF
15 | TRBJ2-2 | TRBV27 | CASRSGLAGTGELFF
16 | TRBJ1-2 | TRBV7-2 | CASSPIGGRRLEGYTF
15 | TRBJ2-5 | TRBV18 | CASSPSGGPQETQYF
18 | TRBJ1-3 | TRBV19 | CASSSVGEGSSSGNTIYF
15 | TRBJ1-5 | TRBV19 | CASSIDLGSNQPQHF
14 | TRBJ1-5 | TRBV2 | CASSWTGSNQPQHF
15 | TRBJ1-1 | TRBV7-6 | CASSLGTGLQTEAFF
14 | TRBJ2-5 | TRBV9 | CASSVWASGETQYF
15 | TRBJ2-1 | TRBV5-1 | CASSSRDRVGDEQFF
13 | TRBJ1-6 | TRBV2 | CASSYSLDSPLHF
15 | TRBJ1-2 | TRBV6-1 | CASSEIPGADLAYTF
12 | TRBJ2-5 | TRBV7-9 | CASSFHVETQYF
15 | TRBJ1-3 | TRBV7-9 | CASSLTITGGNTIYF